What follows are 10 T cell receptor beta chains derived from one specimen sequenced in a study of blood T cell repertoires in COVID-19. The protocol was immunoSEQ multiplex PCR, while the TCRdb copy is restricted to in-frame clones and leaves out a portion. This sample has 100,000 or so clones, with roughly 87% found just once. The sequenced material came from peripheral blood. The source of these receptors is a man aged 25-45 years in a cohort sampled during active COVID-19.

The chain is built from TRBV11-2 and TRBJ2-7, with a possible D match to TRBD2 (7 bases). Germline V gene lookup returns CDR1 SGHAT and CDR2 FQNNGV. The V end lost 3 bases, the J end lost 0 bases, and 12 bases lay between the germline ends. The CDR3 has 15 amino acids. CDR3 nucleotides: TGTGCCAGCAGCTTGGGGGGGGCTGGCTCCTACGAGCAGTACTTC. The encoded protein is CASSLGGAGSYEQYF.

The chain combines TRBV10-3 with TRBJ2-1; 8 bases are shared with TRBD2. This CDR3 comprises 15 residues. J lost 6 bases, V lost 7 bases, and 11 bases had no gene match. Germline lookup yields CDR1 ENHRY and CDR2 SYGVKD. The CDR3: CAINPGLGLLNEQFF. CDR3 in DNA: TGTGCCATCAACCCGGGACTAGGGTTGCTCAATGAGCAGTTCTTC.

The chain has TRBV6-5 and TRBJ1-5, with 7 bases identical to TRBD1. Germline trimming cut 4 bases from V and 3 bases from J; bases unmatched to any gene: 3. The germline gives CDR1 MNHEY, CDR2 SVGAGI. This CDR3 region has 14 residues. CDR3 nucleotide sequence: TGTGCCAGCAGTTGGGACAGATTCAATCAGCCCCAGCATTTT. The encoded protein is CASSWDRFNQPQHF.

The gene calls are TRBV19 and TRBJ1-4, with a tentative D call TRBD1 (5 bases). CDR1 LNHDA and CDR2 SQIVND come from the germline V gene (reference sequence). V was trimmed by 5 bases and J by 8 bases, leaving 24 bases between them. This CDR3 comprises 17 residues. DNA for the CDR3: TGTGCCAGTAGTCCAGGGACCTTCGGGAACGGGGGAGAAAAACTGTTTTTT. Translating gives CASSPGTFGNGGEKLFF.

The rearrangement uses TRBV11-2 and TRBJ1-5; the D gene is possibly TRBD1 (6 bases). Germline V lookup: CDR1 SGHAT, CDR2 FQNNGV. Trimming took 5 bases from V and 1 from J, leaving 18 bases between them. The CDR3 length is 17 residues. CDR3 in DNA: TGTGCCAGCAGCGCGGCGACGTTCAGGGGCAGCAATCAGCCCCAGCATTTT. Its translation is CASSAATFRGSNQPQHF. Drawing the rest from reference TRBV11-2 and TRBJ1-5, the complete variable domain is EAGVAQSPRYKIIEKRQSVAFWCNPISGHATLYWYQQILGQGPKLLIQFQNNGVVDDSQLPKDRFSAERLKGVDSTLKIQPAKLEDSAVYLCASSAATFRGSNQPQHFGDGTRLSIL.

The chain employs TRBV11-2 and TRBJ2-7; 7 positions match TRBD1. Germline CDR1 reads SGHAT; CDR2 reads FQNNGV. CDR3 length: 14 amino acids. V was pared by 1 base and J by 3 bases, with 3 bases of the junction left unmatched. The CDR3: CASSLVAGGYEQYF. In nucleotides, the CDR3 is TGTGCCAGCAGCTTAGTAGCAGGGGGCTACGAGCAGTACTTC.

This chain uses TRBV11-2 with TRBJ2-3; 9 bases map to TRBD2. This CDR3 region has 17 residues. Germline trimming cut 1 base from V and 3 bases from J; bases unmatched to any gene: 8. Germline V gives CDR1 SGHAT, CDR2 FQNNGV. The CDR3 bases are TGTGCCAGCAGCTTAGGGCTAGCGGGGCCTTTTACAGATACGCAGTATTTT. It yields the protein CASSLGLAGPFTDTQYF.

This chain uses TRBV7-2 with TRBJ2-3; D remains ambiguous. The ends were cut back, 8 bases at V and 0 bases at J, with 9 bases in the middle. There are 13 residues in the CDR3. Germline values: CDR1 SGHTA, CDR2 FQGNSA. The CDR3 DNA follows: TGTGCCAGCGGGCGATTTAGCACAGATACGCAGTATTTT. Translated: CASGRFSTDTQYF.

The V call is TRBV5-1, the J call TRBJ2-7; D may be TRBD1 (5 bases). Per the germline V gene, CDR1 is SGHRS and CDR2 is YFSETQ. CDR3 size: 15 residues. V lost 0 bases, J lost 0 bases, and 10 bases lay in between. CDR3 in DNA: TGCGCCAGCAGCTTGGCAACAGGCCTCTCCTACGAGCAGTACTTC. Encoded protein: CASSLATGLSYEQYF.

The V and J genes are TRBV19 and TRBJ2-2; TRBD2 matches 8 bases. Germline V gene data show CDR1 as LNHDA and CDR2 as SQIVND (reference sequence). The CDR3 length is 15 residues. In DNA, the CDR3 is TGTGTTACACTTCGGGGGGGCCGGCACACCGGGGAGCTGTTTTTT. It translates to CVTLRGGRHTGELFF.